Listed here are 3 T cell receptor beta chains from one sample, sequenced in a study of molecular identifiers for immune sequencing clone quantification. One entry per CDR3 protein results from TCRdb running MiXCR on the PCR reads. The profile shows 88,000 or so distinct CDR3 sequences, under 25% of them singletons. The sequenced sample consisted of naive CD8+ T cells from blood, with Jurkat cell RNA spiked in. The subset: FACS-sorted CD8+CD4-CCR7+CD45RA+ naive T cells. The receptors stem from a human donor in good health. Some libraries in this study had Jurkat cell RNA spiked in.

This clonotype showed up many times. The chain employs TRBV7-9 and TRBJ2-1, with 11 bases matching TRBD2. This CDR3 is 15 amino acids long. The germline CDR1 and CDR2 sequences are SEHNR and FQNEAQ (reference sequence). V dropped 5 bases and J dropped 8; count of bases not matched to a gene: 8. The CDR3 region is CASSPLAGAPDEQFF. DNA of the CDR3: TGTGCCAGCAGCCCACTAGCGGGAGCCCCCGATGAGCAGTTCTTC.

This clonotype was detected many times. The chain uses TRBV7-2 and TRBJ1-5; D uncertain. CDR3 length: 13 residues. Trimming shortened V by 2 bases and J by 5 bases, and 7 bases separated the two germline ends. Germline V gives CDR1 SGHTA, CDR2 FQGNSA. Here the CDR3 reads CASSLLGDQPQHF. The CDR3 DNA reads as TGTGCCAGCAGCTTATTGGGAGATCAGCCCCAGCATTTT. The whole variable domain, remainder taken from reference TRBV7-2 and TRBJ1-5, is GAGVSQSPSNKVTEKGKDVELRCDPISGHTALYWYRQSLGQGLEFLIYFQGNSAPDKSGLPSDRFSAERTGGSVSTLTIQRTQQEDSAVYLCASSLLGDQPQHFGDGTRLSIL.

Turning to this clonotype: A read error may explain this, as a much larger clone is one base away. As DNA, the CDR3 is TGTACCTGGAGTTCACTTAGGGATACGCAGTATTTT. This sequence encodes CTWSSLRDTQYF. The chain joins TRBV30 to TRBJ2-3, with unresolved D. The CDR3 is made up of 12 amino acids. Germline V CDR1 and CDR2: GTSNPN, SVGIG (reference sequence).